The following is a T cell receptor beta chain sequence with its context. TCRdb's copy holds only in-frame clones and misses some; the assay was immunoSEQ multiplex PCR. The sample lists about 6,000 clones; about 68% were seen once. The data derive from a study of tumor T cells in aggressive B-cell lymphoma. Material: tumor tissue. The receptor's source is an adult with diffuse large B cell lymphoma.

The CDR3 coding sequence is TGTGCCAGCAGGATCGGAGGGGGCAATGAAAAACTGTTTTTT. The encoded protein is CASRIGGGNEKLFF. The chain uses TRBV28 and TRBJ1-4; 7 bases map to TRBD1. CDR3 length: 14 amino acids. Trimming at V came to 6 bases and at J to 5 bases, leaving 6 bases not matched to a gene. Germline values: CDR1 MDHEN, CDR2 SYDVKM.